This TCR beta chain emerged from a study of CXCR3-negative and CXCR3-positive naive CD8 T cells. Findings of the study overall: Comparison of naive CXCR3-negative and CXCR3-positive cells revealed similar TRBV-TRBJ usage, while memory cells differed. Naive cells positive for CXCR3 carried more hydrophobic TRB CDR3s than CXCR3-negative ones.

Cells that were CD45RO-CCR7+CD27+CD95- constituted naive CD8+ T cells. On this clonotype itself: Its antigen remains unknown.

Libraries were UMI-labeled 5' RACE TRB cDNA. TCRdb re-called the 5' RACE reads and shows each CDR3 protein once, DNA omitted. Its table records about 85,000 distinct CDR3 sequences. Germline values: CDR1 SGHDN, CDR2 FVKESK. The CDR3 is 17 amino acids. The TCR was taken from a human donor in good health. Some clones in this sample may be carry-over from other donors' samples. The V and J genes are TRBV14 and TRBJ2-3; TCRdb's D call of TRBD2 is untestable without DNA. The sequencing input was naive CXCR3+ CD8+ T cells from blood. Documented subset: CD45RO-CCR7+CD27+CD95- naive CD8+ T cells expressing CXCR3 (TNR3+). CDR3 region: CASSQDRGGSIADTQYF.